This T cell receptor (beta chain) was obtained from a study of response to subunit inactivated influenza vaccine. The study, taken as a whole, reports: Each seasonal influenza vaccination recruits few new T cells, the authors suggested.

Via MiXCR, TCRdb re-called the RT-PCR reads, giving one row per CDR3 protein. The data show 800,000 or so distinct CDR3 sequences, 21% seen once. Worth noting for this clonotype: Antigen specificity is unknown. An end of the junction does not agree with germline; a read error may underlie this.

The source is a man between 50 and 59 years old who received an inactivated influenza vaccine. The sequencing used PBMCs from blood, collected more than 4 days after vaccination.

This CDR3 reads CASSNAGVGELFF. The DNA for the CDR3 is TGTGCTAGCAGTAACGCGGGGGTCGGGGAGCTGTTTTTT. The rearrangement links TRBV7-7 to TRBJ2-2; 7 nucleotides match TRBD2. From germline, CDR1 is SSHAT and CDR2 FNYEAQ (reference sequence). The length of the CDR3 is 13 residues.